Sequencing of this T cell receptor (beta chain) was carried out in a study of blood T cell repertoires in COVID-19. Study-wide background: Samples came from the United States, Italy and Spain, spanning acute and convalescent COVID-19. The analysed material was cDNA or gDNA that came from T cells, B-cell-depleted T cells, or PBMCs.

The CDR3 totals 15 residues. Germline CDR1 and CDR2: SGHRS and YFSETQ. Germline trimming cut 2 bases from V and 7 bases from J; bases unmatched to any gene: 7. Clones were sequenced by immunoSEQ multiplex PCR, and TCRdb holds only the in-frame ones, with some missing. The sample includes 99,000 or so clones, 81% of them seen just once. This chain links TRBV5-1 with TRBJ2-1; 9 bases map to TRBD2. This clonotype was obtained from a man older than 75 with acute or convalescent COVID-19. What was sequenced was peripheral blood. CDR3 sequence: CASSFLAGATNEQFF. As DNA, the CDR3 is TGCGCCAGCAGCTTTTTAGCGGGGGCTACGAATGAGCAGTTCTTC.